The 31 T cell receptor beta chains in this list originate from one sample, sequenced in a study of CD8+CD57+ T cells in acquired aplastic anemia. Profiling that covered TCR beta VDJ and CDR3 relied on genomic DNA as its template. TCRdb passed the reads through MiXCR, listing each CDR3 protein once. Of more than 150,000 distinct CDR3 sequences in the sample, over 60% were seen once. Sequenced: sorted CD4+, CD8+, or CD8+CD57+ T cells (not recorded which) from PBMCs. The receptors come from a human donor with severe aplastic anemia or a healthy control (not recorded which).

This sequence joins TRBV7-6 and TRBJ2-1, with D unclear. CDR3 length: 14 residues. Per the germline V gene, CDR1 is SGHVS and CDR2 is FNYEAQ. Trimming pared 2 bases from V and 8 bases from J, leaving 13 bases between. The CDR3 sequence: CASSLNGLRDEQFF. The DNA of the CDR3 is TGTGCCAGCAGCTTAAACGGGCTCCGGGATGAGCAGTTCTTC.

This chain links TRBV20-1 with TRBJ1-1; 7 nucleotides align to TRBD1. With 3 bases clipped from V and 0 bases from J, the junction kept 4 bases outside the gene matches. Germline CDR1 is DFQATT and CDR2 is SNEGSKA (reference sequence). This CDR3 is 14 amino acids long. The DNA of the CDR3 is TGCAGTGCTAGGGATGGGACAGTGAACACTGAAGCTTTCTTT. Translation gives CSARDGTVNTEAFF.

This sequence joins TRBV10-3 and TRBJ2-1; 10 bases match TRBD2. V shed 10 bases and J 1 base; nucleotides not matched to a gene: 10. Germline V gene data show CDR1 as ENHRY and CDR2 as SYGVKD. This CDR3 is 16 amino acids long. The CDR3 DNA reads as TGTGCCAGCACCCAGCGGGGGGGCATATCCTACAATGAGCAGTTCTTC. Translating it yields CASTQRGGISYNEQFF.

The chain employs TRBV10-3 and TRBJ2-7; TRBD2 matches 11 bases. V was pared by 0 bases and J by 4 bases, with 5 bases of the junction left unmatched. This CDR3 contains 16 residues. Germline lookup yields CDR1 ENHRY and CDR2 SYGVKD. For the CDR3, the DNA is TGTGCCATCAGTGAGTCCCTAGCGGGAGGAAGGTACGAGCAGTACTTC. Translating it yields CAISESLAGGRYEQYF.

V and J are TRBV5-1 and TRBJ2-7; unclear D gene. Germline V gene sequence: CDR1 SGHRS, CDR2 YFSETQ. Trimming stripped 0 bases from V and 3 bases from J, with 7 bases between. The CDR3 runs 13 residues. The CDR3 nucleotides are TGCGCCAGCAGCTTGGTCGGAGACTACGAGCAGTACTTC. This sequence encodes CASSLVGDYEQYF. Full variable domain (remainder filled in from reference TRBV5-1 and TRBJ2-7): KAGVTQTPRYLIKTRGQQVTLSCSPISGHRSVSWYQQTPGQGLQFLFEYFSETQRNKGNFPGRFSGRQFSNSRSEMNVSTLELGDSALYLCASSLVGDYEQYFGPGTRLTVT.

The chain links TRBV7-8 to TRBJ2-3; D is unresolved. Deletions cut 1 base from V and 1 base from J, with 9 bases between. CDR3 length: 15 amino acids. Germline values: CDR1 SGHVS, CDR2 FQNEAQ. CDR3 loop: CASSLGYDGTDTQYF. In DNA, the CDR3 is TGTGCCAGCAGCTTAGGCTACGACGGCACAGATACGCAGTATTTT.

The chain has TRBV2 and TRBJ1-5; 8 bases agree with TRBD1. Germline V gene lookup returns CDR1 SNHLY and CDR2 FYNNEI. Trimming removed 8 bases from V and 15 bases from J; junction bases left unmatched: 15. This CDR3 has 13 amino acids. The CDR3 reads CASRRIGQGDLHF. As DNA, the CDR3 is TGTGCCAGCCGTAGAATTGGACAGGGTGATTTGCATTTT.

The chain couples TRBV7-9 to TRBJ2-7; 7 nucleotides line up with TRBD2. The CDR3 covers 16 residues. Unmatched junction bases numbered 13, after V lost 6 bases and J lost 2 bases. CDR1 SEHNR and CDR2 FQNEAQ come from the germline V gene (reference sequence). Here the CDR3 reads CASSTKLAEGPYEQYF. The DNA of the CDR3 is TGTGCCAGCAGTACCAAGCTAGCGGAGGGCCCCTACGAGCAGTACTTC.

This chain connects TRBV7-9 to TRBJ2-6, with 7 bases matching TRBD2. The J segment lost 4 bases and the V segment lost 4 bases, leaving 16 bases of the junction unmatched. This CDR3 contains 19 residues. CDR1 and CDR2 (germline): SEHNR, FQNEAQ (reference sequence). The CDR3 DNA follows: TGTGCCAGCAGCTCCAGAGGTGCGGGAGCCTCAGGGGGGGCCAACGTCCTGACTTTC. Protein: CASSSRGAGASGGANVLTF.

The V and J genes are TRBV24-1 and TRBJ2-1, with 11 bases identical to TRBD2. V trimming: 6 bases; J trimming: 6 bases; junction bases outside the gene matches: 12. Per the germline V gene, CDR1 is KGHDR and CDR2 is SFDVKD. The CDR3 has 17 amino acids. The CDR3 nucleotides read TGTGCCACCAGTCCTACTACGGGACTAGCGGATATCAATGAGCAGTTCTTC. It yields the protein CATSPTTGLADINEQFF.

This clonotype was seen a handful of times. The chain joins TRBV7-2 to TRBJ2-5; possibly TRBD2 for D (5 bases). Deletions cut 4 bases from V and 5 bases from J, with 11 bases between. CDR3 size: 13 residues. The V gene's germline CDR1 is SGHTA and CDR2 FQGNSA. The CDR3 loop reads CASSYGIVETQYF. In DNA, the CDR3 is TGTGCCAGCAGCTACGGGATTGTGGAGACCCAGTACTTC.

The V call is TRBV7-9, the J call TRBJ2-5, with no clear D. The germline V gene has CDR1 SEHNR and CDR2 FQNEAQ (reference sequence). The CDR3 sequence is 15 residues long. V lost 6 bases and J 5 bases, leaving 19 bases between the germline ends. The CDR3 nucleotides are TGTGCCAGCAGAGACCTCCCACGGGCCGAGGAGACCCAGTACTTC. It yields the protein CASRDLPRAEETQYF.

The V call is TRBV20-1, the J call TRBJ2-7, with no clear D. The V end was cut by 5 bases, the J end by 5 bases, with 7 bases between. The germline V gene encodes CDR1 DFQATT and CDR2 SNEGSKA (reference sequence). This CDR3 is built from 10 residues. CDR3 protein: CSAQRDEQYF. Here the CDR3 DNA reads TGCAGTGCTCAAAGAGACGAGCAGTACTTC.

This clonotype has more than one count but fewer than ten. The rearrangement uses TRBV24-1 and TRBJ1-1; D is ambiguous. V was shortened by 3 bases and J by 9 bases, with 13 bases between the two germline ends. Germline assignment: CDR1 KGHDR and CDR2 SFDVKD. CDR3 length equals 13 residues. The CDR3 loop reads CATSDELGMKAFF. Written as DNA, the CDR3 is TGTGCCACCAGTGATGAACTGGGGATGAAAGCTTTCTTT.

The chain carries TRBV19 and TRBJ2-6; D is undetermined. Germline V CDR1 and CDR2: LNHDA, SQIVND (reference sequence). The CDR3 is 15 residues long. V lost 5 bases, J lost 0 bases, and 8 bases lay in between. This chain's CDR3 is CASSQQTSGANVLTF. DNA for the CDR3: TGTGCCAGTAGTCAGCAGACCTCTGGGGCCAACGTCCTGACTTTC. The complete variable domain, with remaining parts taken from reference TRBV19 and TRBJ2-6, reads DGGITQSPKYLFRKEGQNVTLSCEQNLNHDAMYWYRQDPGQGLRLIYYSQIVNDFQKGDIAEGYSVSREKKESFPLTVTSAQKNPTAFYLCASSQQTSGANVLTFGAGSRLTVL.

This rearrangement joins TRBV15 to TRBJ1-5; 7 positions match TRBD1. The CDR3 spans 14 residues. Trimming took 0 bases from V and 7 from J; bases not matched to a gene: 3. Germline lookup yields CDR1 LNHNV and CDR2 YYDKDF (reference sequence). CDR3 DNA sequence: TGTGCCACCAGCAGAGACAGGGGGGGACAGCCCCAGCATTTT. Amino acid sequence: CATSRDRGGQPQHF.

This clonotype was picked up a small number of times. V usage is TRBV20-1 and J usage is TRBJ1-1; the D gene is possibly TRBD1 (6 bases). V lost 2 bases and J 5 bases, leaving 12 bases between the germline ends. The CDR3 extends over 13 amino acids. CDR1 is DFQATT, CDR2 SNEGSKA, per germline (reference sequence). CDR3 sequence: CSARSGAGTEAFF. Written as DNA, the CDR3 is TGCAGTGCTAGATCGGGGGCGGGTACTGAAGCTTTCTTT.

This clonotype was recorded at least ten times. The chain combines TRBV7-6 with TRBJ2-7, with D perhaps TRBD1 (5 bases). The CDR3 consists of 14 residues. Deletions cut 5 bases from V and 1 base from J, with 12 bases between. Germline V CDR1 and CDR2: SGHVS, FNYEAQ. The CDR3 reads CASSPYQGSYEQYF. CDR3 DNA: TGTGCCAGCAGCCCCTACCAGGGATCCTACGAGCAGTACTTC.

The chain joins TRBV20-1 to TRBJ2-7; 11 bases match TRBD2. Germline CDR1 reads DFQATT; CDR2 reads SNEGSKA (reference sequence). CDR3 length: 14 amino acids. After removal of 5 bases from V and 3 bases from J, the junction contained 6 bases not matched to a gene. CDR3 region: CSAPTSGEVYEQYF. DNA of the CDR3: TGCAGTGCTCCGACTAGCGGGGAGGTCTACGAGCAGTACTTC.

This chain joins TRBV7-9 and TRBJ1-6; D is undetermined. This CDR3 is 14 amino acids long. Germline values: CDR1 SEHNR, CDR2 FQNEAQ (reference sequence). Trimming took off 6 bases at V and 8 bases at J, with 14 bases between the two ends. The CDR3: CASRMWGPDSPLHF. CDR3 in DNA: TGTGCCAGCAGGATGTGGGGTCCGGATTCACCCCTCCACTTT. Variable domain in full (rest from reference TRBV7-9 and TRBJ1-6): DTGVSQNPRHKITKRGQNVTFRCDPISEHNRLYWYRQTLGQGPEFLTYFQNEAQLEKSRLLSDRFSAERPKGSFSTLEIQRTEQGDSAMYLCASRMWGPDSPLHFGNGTRLTVT.

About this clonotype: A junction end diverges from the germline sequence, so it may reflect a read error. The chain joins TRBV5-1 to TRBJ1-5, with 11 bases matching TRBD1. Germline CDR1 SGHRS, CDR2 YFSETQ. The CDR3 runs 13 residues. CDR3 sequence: CATSGDRGQPQHF. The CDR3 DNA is TGTGCCACCAGCGGGGACAGGGGGCAGCCCCAGCATTTT. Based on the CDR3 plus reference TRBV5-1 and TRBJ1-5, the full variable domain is KAGVTQTPRYLIKTRGQQVTLSCSPISGHRSVSWYQQTPGQGLQFLFEYFSETQRNKGNFPGRFSGRQFSNSRSEMNVSTLELGDSALYLCATSGDRGQPQHFGDGTRLSIL.

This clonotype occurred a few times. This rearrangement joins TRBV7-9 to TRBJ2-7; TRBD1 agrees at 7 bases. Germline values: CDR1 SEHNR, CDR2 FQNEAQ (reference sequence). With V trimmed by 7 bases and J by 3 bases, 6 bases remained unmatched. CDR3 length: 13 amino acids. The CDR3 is CASNPQGDYEQYF. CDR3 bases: TGTGCCAGCAACCCCCAGGGGGACTACGAGCAGTACTTC. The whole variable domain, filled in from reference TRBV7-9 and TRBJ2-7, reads DTGVSQNPRHKITKRGQNVTFRCDPISEHNRLYWYRQTLGQGPEFLTYFQNEAQLEKSRLLSDRFSAERPKGSFSTLEIQRTEQGDSAMYLCASNPQGDYEQYFGPGTRLTVT.

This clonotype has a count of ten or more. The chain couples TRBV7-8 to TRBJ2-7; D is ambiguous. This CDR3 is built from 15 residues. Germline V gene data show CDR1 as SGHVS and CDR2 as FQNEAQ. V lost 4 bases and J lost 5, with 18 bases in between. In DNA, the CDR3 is TGTGCCAGCAGCTCCAACCCTATTAAGGGCCACGAGCAGTACTTC. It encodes CASSSNPIKGHEQYF.

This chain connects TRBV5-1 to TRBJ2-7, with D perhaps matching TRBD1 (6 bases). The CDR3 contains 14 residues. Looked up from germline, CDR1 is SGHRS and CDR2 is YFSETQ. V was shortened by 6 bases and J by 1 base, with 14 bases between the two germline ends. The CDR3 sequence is CASMLQGESYEQYF. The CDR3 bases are TGCGCCAGCATGCTACAGGGAGAATCCTACGAGCAGTACTTC.

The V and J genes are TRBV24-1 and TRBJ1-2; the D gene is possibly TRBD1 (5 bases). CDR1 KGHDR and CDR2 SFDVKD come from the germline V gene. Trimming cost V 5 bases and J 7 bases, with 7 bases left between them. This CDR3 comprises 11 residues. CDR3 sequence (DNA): TGTGCCACCAGTGTCAGGGCTGGCTACACCTTC. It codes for CATSVRAGYTF.

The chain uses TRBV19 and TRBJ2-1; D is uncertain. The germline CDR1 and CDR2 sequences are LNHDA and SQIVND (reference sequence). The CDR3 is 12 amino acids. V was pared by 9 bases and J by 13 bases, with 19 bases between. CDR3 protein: CASSLAMADQFF. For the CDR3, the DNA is TGTGCCAGCAGCTTGGCCATGGCAGATCAGTTCTTC.

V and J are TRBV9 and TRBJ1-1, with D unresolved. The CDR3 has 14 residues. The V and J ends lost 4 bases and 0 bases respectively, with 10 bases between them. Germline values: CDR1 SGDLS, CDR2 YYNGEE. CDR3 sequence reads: CASSLHSMNTEAFF. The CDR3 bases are TGTGCCAGCAGCTTACACAGTATGAACACTGAAGCTTTCTTT.

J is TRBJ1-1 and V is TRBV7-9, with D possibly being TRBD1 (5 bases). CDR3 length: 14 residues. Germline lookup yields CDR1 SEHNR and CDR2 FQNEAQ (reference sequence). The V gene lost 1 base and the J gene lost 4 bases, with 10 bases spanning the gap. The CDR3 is CASSLGVGGTEAFF. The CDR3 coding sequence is TGTGCCAGCAGCTTAGGTGTGGGGGGCACTGAAGCTTTCTTT.

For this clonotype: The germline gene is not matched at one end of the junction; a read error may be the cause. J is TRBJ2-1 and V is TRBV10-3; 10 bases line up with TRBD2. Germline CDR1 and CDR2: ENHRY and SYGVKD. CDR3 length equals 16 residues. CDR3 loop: CAISSSGRASYDEQFF. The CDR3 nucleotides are TGTGCCATCAGTTCTAGCGGGAGAGCATCCTACGATGAGCAGTTCTTC.

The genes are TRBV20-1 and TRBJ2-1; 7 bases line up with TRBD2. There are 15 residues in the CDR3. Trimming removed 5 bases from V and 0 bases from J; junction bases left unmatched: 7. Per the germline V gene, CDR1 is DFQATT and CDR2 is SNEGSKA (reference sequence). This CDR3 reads CSASRLASSYNEQFF. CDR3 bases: TGCAGTGCTTCCCGACTAGCCAGCTCCTACAATGAGCAGTTCTTC.

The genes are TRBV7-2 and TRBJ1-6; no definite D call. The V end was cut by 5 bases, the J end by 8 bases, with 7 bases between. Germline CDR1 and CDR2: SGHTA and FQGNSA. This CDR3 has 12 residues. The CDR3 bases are TGTGCCAGCAGCCAAGAAGATTCACCCCTCCACTTT. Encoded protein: CASSQEDSPLHF.